This passage covers 23 T cell receptor beta chains from one sample sequenced in a study of graft-versus-host responses after intestinal transplantation. Here immunoSEQ multiplex PCR was the method, and the copy in TCRdb shows in-frame clones only, minus some. The table records 85,000 to 90,000 clones, approximately 90% of them present only once. The antigens these receptors bind are not known. Source: unstimulated CD4+ T cells sorted from spleen or lymph node cells, taken before transplant. These receptors were obtained from a human donor who was the organ donor for an intestinal transplant.

The chain carries TRBV6-6 and TRBJ1-2; tentative D call: TRBD1 (6 bases). Germline CDR1 and CDR2: MNHNY and SVGAGI (reference sequence). The V and J ends lost 5 bases and 5 bases respectively, with 12 bases between them. CDR3 length: 13 residues. The DNA of the CDR3 is TGTGCCAGCAGTCAAAATCAGGGGTATGGCTACACCTTC. Its protein is CASSQNQGYGYTF.

CDR3 region: CASSAGDSYEQYF. The DNA for the CDR3 is TGTGCCAGCAGTGCAGGGGACTCCTACGAGCAGTACTTC. This rearrangement joins TRBV6-1 to TRBJ2-7; possibly TRBD1 for D (6 bases). The CDR3 spans 13 residues. CDR1 MNHNS and CDR2 SASEGT come from the germline V gene. V lost 4 bases and J lost 0, with 7 bases in between.

The table lists this clone with a count of one. The chain joins TRBV6-6 to TRBJ2-1; D unclear. Trimming left V 5 bases short and J 2 bases short, with 7 bases between. The CDR3 length is 13 residues. Germline lookup yields CDR1 MNHNY and CDR2 SVGAGI (reference sequence). The CDR3 here is CASSMQTYNEQFF. The CDR3 DNA is TGTGCCAGCAGTATGCAGACCTACAATGAGCAGTTCTTC.

This clone was seen a few times. The chain has TRBV21-1 and TRBJ2-1; the D call TRBD2 from the table was never checked on the DNA. TRBV21-1 is described as a pseudogene. The CDR3 is 18 residues long. The CDR3: CASSKAGGLAEIYNEQFF. The CDR3 bases are TGTGCCAGCAGCAAGGCGGGGGGACTAGCGGAAATTTACAATGAGCAGTTCTTC.

The rearrangement uses TRBV10-2 and TRBJ1-5; D is ambiguous. Between the trimmed V and J ends, which lost 3 bases and 7 bases, there was a span of 7 bases. This CDR3 has 12 amino acids. Germline V gives CDR1 WSHSY, CDR2 SAAADI. The CDR3 protein is CASSDVSQPQHF. DNA of the CDR3: TGCGCCAGCAGTGATGTTAGCCAGCCCCAGCATTTT.

A single count supports this clone. The gene calls are TRBV28 and TRBJ2-1, with 7 bases matching TRBD2. The germline gives CDR1 MDHEN, CDR2 SYDVKM. The CDR3 is made up of 14 amino acids. V trimming: 8 bases; J trimming: 2 bases; junction bases outside the gene matches: 6. This CDR3 reads CASGASGTYNEQFF. CDR3 coding DNA: TGTGCCAGCGGGGCTAGCGGAACCTACAATGAGCAGTTCTTC.

This clone was detected only a few times. The chain recombines TRBV30 with TRBJ1-1; 7 nucleotides match TRBD1. The junction had 7 bases not matched to a gene; V was cut back by 5 bases and J by 4 bases. This CDR3 is 13 amino acids long. CDR1 is GTSNPN, CDR2 SVGIG, per germline (reference sequence). CDR3 residues: CAWYRGGITEAFF. The CDR3 nucleotides read TGTGCCTGGTACAGGGGCGGAATCACTGAAGCTTTCTTT.

Here the CDR3 DNA reads TGTGCCTGGAGTCCGACTGGTTACGAGCAGTACTTC. Protein sequence: CAWSPTGYEQYF. The chain joins TRBV30 to TRBJ2-7; D is uncertain. CDR3 length: 12 amino acids. Trimming removed 2 bases from V and 4 bases from J, with 9 bases in between. CDR1 and CDR2 (germline): GTSNPN, SVGIG (reference sequence).

This sequence joins TRBV11-1 and TRBJ2-7; D is unresolved. The V gene lost 3 bases and the J gene lost 2 bases, with 14 bases spanning the gap. This CDR3 has 15 residues. In germline, CDR1 is SGHAT, CDR2 FQDESV (reference sequence). The CDR3 loop is CASSFVVAKAYEQYF. In DNA, the CDR3 is TGTGCCAGCAGCTTTGTGGTAGCCAAAGCCTACGAGCAGTACTTC.

This clone has more than one count but fewer than ten. The V gene is TRBV7-2, the J gene TRBJ1-2; D remains ambiguous. Germline loops: CDR1 SGHTA, CDR2 FQGNSA. The CDR3 totals 15 residues. Trimming took off 1 base at V and 4 bases at J, with 13 bases between the two ends. CDR3 residues: CASSLGPAGAYGYTF. The CDR3 DNA sequence: TGTGCCAGCAGCTTAGGGCCCGCCGGAGCCTATGGCTACACCTTC.

This clone was seen only a few times. This chain connects TRBV5-1 to TRBJ2-1; D remains unclear. V shed 0 bases and J shed 7 bases, with 5 bases lying between them. Germline-derived CDR1 and CDR2 are SGHRS and YFSETQ. The CDR3 length is 12 residues. DNA for the CDR3: TGCGCCAGCAGCTTGGGCGGAAATGAGCAGTTCTTC. Protein product: CASSLGGNEQFF.

This chain connects TRBV28 to TRBJ1-5; possibly TRBD1 for D (5 bases). In germline, CDR1 is MDHEN, CDR2 SYDVKM. This CDR3 has 16 residues. V was trimmed by 4 bases and J by 7 bases, leaving 20 bases between them. The chain's CDR3 is CASSSAGGRVGQPQHF. CDR3 DNA: TGTGCCAGCAGTTCGGCAGGTGGCAGGGTAGGGCAGCCCCAGCATTTT.

This clone is a singleton in its sample. The chain is built from TRBV25-1 and TRBJ2-7; the match to TRBD2 covers 7 bases. The CDR3 has 14 residues. J lost 3 bases, V lost 10 bases, and 12 bases had no gene match. Germline values: CDR1 MGHDK, CDR2 SYGVNS. The CDR3: CATGRAGVFYEQYF. CDR3 nucleotides: TGTGCCACCGGTAGGGCGGGAGTATTCTACGAGCAGTACTTC.

This chain joins TRBV7-3 and TRBJ1-1; D unresolved. The germline gives CDR1 SGHTA, CDR2 FQGTGA. The CDR3 loop spans 13 amino acids. Trimming stripped 1 base from V and 2 bases from J, with 5 bases between. CDR3 in amino acids: CASSLSGNTEAFF. In nucleotides, the CDR3 is TGTGCCAGCAGCTTAAGTGGCAACACTGAAGCTTTCTTT.

This clone was detected only a few times. The chain has TRBV7-9 and TRBJ2-4; D gene ambiguous. V lost 1 base to trimming and J lost 3 bases, with 7 bases between them. The germline V gene has CDR1 SEHNR and CDR2 FQNEAQ (reference sequence). The CDR3 runs to 14 residues. The CDR3 DNA is TGTGCCAGCAGCTTAGTTAGTGGCAAAAACATTCAGTACTTC. It codes for CASSLVSGKNIQYF. The full variable domain, with the rest looked up from reference TRBV7-9 and TRBJ2-4, is DTGVSQNPRHKITKRGQNVTFRCDPISEHNRLYWYRQTLGQGPEFLTYFQNEAQLEKSRLLSDRFSAERPKGSFSTLEIQRTEQGDSAMYLCASSLVSGKNIQYFGAGTRLSVL.

This chain uses TRBV28 with TRBJ2-2; 9 positions agree with TRBD1. The CDR3 covers 18 residues. Germline CDR1 reads MDHEN; CDR2 reads SYDVKM. The trim removed 5 bases at V and 8 bases at J, leaving 18 bases unmatched. CDR3 DNA: TGTGCCAGCAGTCCCTTTCGGGGACAGGGACAAAGATCGGGGGAGCTGTTTTTT. Amino acid sequence: CASSPFRGQGQRSGELFF.

This chain uses TRBV6-6 with TRBJ1-6; possible D gene TRBD1, 6 bases. The CDR3 is made up of 15 amino acids. V was cut by 4 bases and J by 6 bases, with 13 bases left in between. Germline CDR1 and CDR2: MNHNY and SVGAGI (reference sequence). The CDR3 spells CASSLGRGGNSPLHF. The CDR3 DNA reads TGTGCCAGCAGTTTGGGCAGGGGCGGTAATTCACCCCTCCACTTT.

Note on this clone: The sample has other DNA sequences that encode this CDR3 too. V gene TRBV29-1 combines with J gene TRBJ1-2, with 7 bases lining up with TRBD1. Germline loops: CDR1 SQVTM, CDR2 ANQGSEA. The CDR3 spans 11 residues. V lost 4 bases to trimming and J lost 4 bases; unmatched junction nucleotides: 0. The CDR3: CSVGQGYGYTF. Written as DNA, the CDR3 is TGCAGCGTTGGACAGGGCTATGGCTACACCTTC.

The chain couples TRBV19 to TRBJ2-7; D perhaps matches TRBD2 (5 bases). Germline lookup yields CDR1 LNHDA and CDR2 SQIVND (reference sequence). V lost 0 bases to trimming and J lost 9 bases, with 15 bases between them. The CDR3 sequence is 14 residues long. CDR3: CASSIDGPGRGQYF. The CDR3 DNA is TGTGCCAGTAGTATAGACGGCCCAGGACGGGGGCAGTACTTC.

CDR3 protein: CASSQTGPYGYTF. The CDR3 coding sequence is TGTGCCAGCAGCCAAACAGGACCCTATGGCTACACCTTC. The chain joins TRBV6-1 to TRBJ1-2, with D tentatively TRBD1 (5 bases). Trimming took 6 bases from V and 4 from J, leaving 12 bases between them. This CDR3 is 13 amino acids long. Germline V gives CDR1 MNHNS, CDR2 SASEGT.

The CDR3 reads CASRWSGRTELSLHF. The CDR3 coding sequence is TGTGCCAGCAGATGGAGTGGCCGAACCGAACTGTCCCTCCACTTT. The chain has TRBV6-5 and TRBJ1-6; no definite D call. This CDR3 contains 15 residues. CDR1 and CDR2 from the germline V gene are MNHEY and SVGAGI. Trimming stripped 6 bases from V and 14 bases from J, with 23 bases between.

The chain couples TRBV7-3 to TRBJ2-1, with 13 nucleotides matching TRBD2. The CDR3 extends over 16 amino acids. Germline CDR1 and CDR2: SGHTA and FQGTGA. With V trimmed by 2 bases and J by 9 bases, 7 bases remained unmatched. As DNA, the CDR3 is TGTGCCAGCAGCTTAGGCGGGACTAGCGGGGCTAGTGAGCAGTTCTTC. Translating gives CASSLGGTSGASEQFF.

The chain is built from TRBV5-1 and TRBJ2-5, with 7 bases identical to TRBD2. V lost 4 bases, J lost 4 bases, and 7 bases stayed unmatched. The germline CDR1 and CDR2 sequences are SGHRS and YFSETQ. The CDR3 is 14 residues long. The CDR3 loop reads CASSPGLVGETQYF. The CDR3 DNA follows: TGCGCCAGCAGCCCCGGACTAGTTGGAGAGACCCAGTACTTC.